This T cell receptor beta chain was sequenced during a study of blood T cell repertoires in COVID-19 (dated by TCRdb to the early 2020s). Concerning the study at large: Samples from collaborators originated in the United States, Italy and Spain and spanned both the acute and convalescent phases of COVID-19. The prospective study material was composed of cDNA or gDNA derived from T cells, B-cell-depleted T cells, or PBMCs. Deeply sampled blood TCRbeta repertoires from subjects exposed to, actively infected with, or recovered from COVID-19 were included in the dataset. A freely available public database, intended as a resource for researchers studying the immune response to SARS-CoV-2, is where the repertoires were released. The samples were drawn from two sources: the first 160 participants of the ongoing ImmuneRACE study, and some 1,300 subjects contributed by 6 global collaborators. A de-identified subject ID, COVID-19 status, age in years and sex were almost always included in the sample metadata. Where available, HLA class I and class II types were obtained from metadata supplied by the sample provider rather than from assay-based typing.

TCRbeta CDR3 regions were amplified from genomic DNA by means of the immunoSEQ Assay, a bias-controlled multiplex PCR. Turning to the authors' computational methods: Within the assay, amplification of reference gene primers was used to estimate how many nucleated cells each sample contained. To quantify the absolute abundance of each unique TCRbeta CDR3 rearrangement, sequence reads were collapsed and filtered. For each sample, productive Simpson clonality was calculated as the square root of Simpson's diversity index across productive rearrangements. Drawn from immuneACCESS, this table holds only the in-frame rearrangements with V and J called that TCRdb kept. Clones are partly lost; checked studies trace under half to an unresolved V gene and leave the rest unexplained. V, J and clone size are taken as reported in that table, and D and trimming were inferred from the DNA itself. For this sample there are about 98,000 clones; around 72% appear just once. Approximately 25% of the sample is in the top ten clones.

Whole blood was collected in K2EDTA tubes by collaborating institutions according to the institutions' own protocols. For TCRbeta analysis, collaborator samples were shipped as frozen whole blood, as isolated PBMCs, or as DNA extracted from either sample type. The study at large found these results: The amount of clinical and demographic metadata varied by source and participant and was provided uncurated.

Concerning this clone: Its antigen remains undetermined. The sample holds no much larger clone one base away, and base qualities are not on file.

The source material was peripheral blood. This receptor was taken from a man in his 70s with acute or convalescent COVID-19.

The DNA sequence is given as TGCGCCAGCAGCTTCCAGGGGGGCAATGAGCAGTTCTTC. It translates as CASSFQGGNEQFF. The chain employs TRBV4-3 and TRBJ2-1, with TRBD1 tentatively as D gene (7 bases match). CDR1 LGHNA and CDR2 YSLEER are derived from the germline V gene. V drops 5 bases and J drops 6 bases, leaving 11 bases in between. The CDR3 has 13 amino acids, counting the end cysteine and phenylalanine. This entry keeps only the CDR3 DNA: 39 bases, framed from base 1.